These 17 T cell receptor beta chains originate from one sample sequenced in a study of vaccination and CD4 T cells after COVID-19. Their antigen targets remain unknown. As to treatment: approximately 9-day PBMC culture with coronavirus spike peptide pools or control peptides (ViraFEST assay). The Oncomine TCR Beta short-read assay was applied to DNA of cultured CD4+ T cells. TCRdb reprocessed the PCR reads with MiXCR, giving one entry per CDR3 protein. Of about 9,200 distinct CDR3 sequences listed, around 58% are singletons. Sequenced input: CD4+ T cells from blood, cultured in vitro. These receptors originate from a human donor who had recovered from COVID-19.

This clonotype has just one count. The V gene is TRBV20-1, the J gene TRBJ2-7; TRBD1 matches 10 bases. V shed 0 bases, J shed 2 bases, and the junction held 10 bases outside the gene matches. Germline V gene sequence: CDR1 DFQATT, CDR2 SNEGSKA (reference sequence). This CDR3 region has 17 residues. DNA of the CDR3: TGCAGTGCTAGAGATCGGGGAGACAGGGGGCCTGCCTACGAGCAGTACTTC. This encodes CSARDRGDRGPAYEQYF.

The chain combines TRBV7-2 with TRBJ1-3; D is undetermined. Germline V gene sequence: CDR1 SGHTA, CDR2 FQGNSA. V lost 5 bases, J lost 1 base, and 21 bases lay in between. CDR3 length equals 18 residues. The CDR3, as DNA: TGTGCCAGCAGCCCATTGCATCGGACCCGGGATTCTGGAAACACCATATATTTT. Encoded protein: CASSPLHRTRDSGNTIYF.

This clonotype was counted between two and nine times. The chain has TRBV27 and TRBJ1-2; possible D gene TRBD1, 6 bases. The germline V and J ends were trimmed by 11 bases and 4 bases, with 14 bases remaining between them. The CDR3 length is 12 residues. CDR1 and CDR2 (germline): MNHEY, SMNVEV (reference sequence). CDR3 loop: CASRRGIYGYTF. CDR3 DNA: TGTGCCTCCAGGAGGGGGATCTATGGCTACACCTTC.

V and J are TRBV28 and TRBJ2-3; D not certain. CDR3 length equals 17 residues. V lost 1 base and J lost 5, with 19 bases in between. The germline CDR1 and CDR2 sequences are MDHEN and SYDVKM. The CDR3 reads CASSLLVGMTGGDTQYF. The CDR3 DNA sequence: TGTGCCAGCAGTTTATTGGTTGGGATGACTGGCGGAGATACGCAGTATTTT.

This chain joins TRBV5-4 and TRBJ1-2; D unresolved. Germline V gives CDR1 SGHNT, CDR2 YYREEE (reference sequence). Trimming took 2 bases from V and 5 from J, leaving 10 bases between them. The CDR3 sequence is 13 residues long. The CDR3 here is CASSFSAEYGYTF. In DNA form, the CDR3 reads TGTGCCAGCAGCTTCAGTGCAGAGTATGGCTACACCTTC.

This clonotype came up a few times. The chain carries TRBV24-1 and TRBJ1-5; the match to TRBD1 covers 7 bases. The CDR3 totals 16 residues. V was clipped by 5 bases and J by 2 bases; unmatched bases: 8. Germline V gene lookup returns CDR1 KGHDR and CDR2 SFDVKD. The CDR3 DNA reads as TGTGCCACCAGTGCCGACGACAGGGCTGGCAATCAGCCCCAGCATTTT. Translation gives CATSADDRAGNQPQHF.

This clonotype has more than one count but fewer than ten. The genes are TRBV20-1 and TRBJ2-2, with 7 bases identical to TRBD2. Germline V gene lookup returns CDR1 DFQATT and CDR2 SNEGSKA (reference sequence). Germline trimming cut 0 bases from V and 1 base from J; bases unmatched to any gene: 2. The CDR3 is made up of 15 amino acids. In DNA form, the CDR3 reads TGCAGTGCTAGAGATGGGAGGGGGAACACCGGGGAGCTGTTTTTT. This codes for CSARDGRGNTGELFF.

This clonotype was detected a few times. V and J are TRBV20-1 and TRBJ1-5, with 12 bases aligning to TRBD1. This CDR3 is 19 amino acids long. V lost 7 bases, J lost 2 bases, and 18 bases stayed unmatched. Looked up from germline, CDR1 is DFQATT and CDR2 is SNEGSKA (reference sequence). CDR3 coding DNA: TGCAGTGTCCCCAAGGGGGGGACAGGGGGCGTGGGCGGCAATCAGCCCCAGCATTTT. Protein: CSVPKGGTGGVGGNQPQHF.

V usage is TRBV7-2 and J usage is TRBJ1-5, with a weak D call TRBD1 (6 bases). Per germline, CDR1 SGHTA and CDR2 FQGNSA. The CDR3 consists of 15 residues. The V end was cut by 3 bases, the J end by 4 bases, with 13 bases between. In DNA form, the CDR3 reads TGTGCCAGCAGCTTTAAGGCAGGGGATAATCAGCCCCAGCATTTT. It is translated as CASSFKAGDNQPQHF.

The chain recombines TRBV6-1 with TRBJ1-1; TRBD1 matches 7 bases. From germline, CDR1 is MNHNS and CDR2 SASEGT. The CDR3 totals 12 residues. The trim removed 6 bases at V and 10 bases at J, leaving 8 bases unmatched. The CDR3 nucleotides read TGTGCCAGCAGAGCTACAGGGGTTACAGCTTTCTTT. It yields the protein CASRATGVTAFF.

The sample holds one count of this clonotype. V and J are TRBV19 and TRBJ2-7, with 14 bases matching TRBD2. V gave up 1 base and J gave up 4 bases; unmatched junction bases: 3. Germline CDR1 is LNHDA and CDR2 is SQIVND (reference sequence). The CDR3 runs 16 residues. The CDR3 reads CASSIGLAGGSYEQYF. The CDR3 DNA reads TGTGCCAGTAGTATAGGACTAGCGGGAGGGAGTTACGAGCAGTACTTC.

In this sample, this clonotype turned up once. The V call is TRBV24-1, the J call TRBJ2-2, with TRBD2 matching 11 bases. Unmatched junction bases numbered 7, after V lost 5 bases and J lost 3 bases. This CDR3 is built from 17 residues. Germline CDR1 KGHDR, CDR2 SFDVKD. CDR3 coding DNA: TGTGCCACCAGTGGTACCACTAGCGGGAGTTACACCGGGGAGCTGTTTTTT. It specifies CATSGTTSGSYTGELFF.

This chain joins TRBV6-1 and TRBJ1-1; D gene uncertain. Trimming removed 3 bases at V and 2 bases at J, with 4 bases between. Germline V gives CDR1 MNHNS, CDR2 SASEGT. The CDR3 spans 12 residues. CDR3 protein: CASSEGNTEAFF. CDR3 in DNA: TGTGCCAGCAGTGAGGGCAACACTGAAGCTTTCTTT.

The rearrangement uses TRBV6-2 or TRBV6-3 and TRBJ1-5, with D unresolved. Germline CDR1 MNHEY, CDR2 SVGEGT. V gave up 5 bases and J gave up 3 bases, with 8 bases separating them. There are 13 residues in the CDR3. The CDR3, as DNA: TGTGCCAGCAGTAGAGGAGTCAATCAGCCCCAGCATTTT. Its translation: CASSRGVNQPQHF.

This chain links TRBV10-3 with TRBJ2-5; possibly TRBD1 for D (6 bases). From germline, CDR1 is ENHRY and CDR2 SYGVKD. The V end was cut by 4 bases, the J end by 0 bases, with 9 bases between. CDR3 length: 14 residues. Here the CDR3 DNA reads TGTGCCATCAGTGTAGGACAGTACCAAGAGACCCAGTACTTC. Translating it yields CAISVGQYQETQYF.

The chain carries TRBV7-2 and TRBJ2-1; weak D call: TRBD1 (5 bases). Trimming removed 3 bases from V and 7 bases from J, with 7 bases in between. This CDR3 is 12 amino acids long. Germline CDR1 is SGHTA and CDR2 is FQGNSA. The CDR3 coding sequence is TGTGCCAGCAGCTTCGACAGAAATGAGCAGTTCTTC. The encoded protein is CASSFDRNEQFF. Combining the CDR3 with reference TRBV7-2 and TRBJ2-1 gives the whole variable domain GAGVSQSPSNKVTEKGKDVELRCDPISGHTALYWYRQSLGQGLEFLIYFQGNSAPDKSGLPSDRFSAERTGGSVSTLTIQRTQQEDSAVYLCASSFDRNEQFFGPGTRLTVL.

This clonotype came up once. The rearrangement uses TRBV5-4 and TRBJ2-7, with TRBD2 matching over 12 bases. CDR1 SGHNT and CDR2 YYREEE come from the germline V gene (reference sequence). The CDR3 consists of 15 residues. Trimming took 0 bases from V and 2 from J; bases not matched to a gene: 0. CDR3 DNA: TGTGCCAGCAGCTTGGGACTAGCGGGGGCCTACGAGCAGTACTTC. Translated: CASSLGLAGAYEQYF.